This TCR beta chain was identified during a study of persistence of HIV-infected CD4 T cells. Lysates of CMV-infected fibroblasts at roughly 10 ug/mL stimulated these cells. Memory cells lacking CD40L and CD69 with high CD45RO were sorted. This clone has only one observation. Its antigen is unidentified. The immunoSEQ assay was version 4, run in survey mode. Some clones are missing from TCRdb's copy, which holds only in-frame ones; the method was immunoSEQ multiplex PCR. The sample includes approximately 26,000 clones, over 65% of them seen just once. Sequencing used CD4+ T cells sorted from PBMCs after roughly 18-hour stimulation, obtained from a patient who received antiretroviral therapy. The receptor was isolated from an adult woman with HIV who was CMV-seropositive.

The CDR3 nucleotides read TGTGCCACCAGTGACCGCGGACGGACCTATGGCTACACCTTC. Translation: CATSDRGRTYGYTF. The chain combines TRBV24-1 with TRBJ1-2; D ambiguous. This CDR3 is built from 14 residues. Germline lookup yields CDR1 KGHDR and CDR2 SFDVKD. Trimming left V 4 bases short and J 4 bases short, with 12 bases between.